This T cell receptor (beta chain) was captured by sequencing in a study of blood T cell repertoires in COVID-19. Study in general: Researchers got acute and convalescent COVID-19 samples from the United States, Italy and Spain. PBMCs, B-cell-depleted T cells, or T cells provided the cDNA or gDNA that made up the material.

Recruits, aged roughly 18 to 89 years, lived in 24 US areas. Trimming left V 3 bases short and J 5 bases short, with 11 bases between. This CDR3 is built from 13 residues. From germline, CDR1 is LNHDA and CDR2 SQIVND (reference sequence). In the authors' methods: Estimation of nucleated cell counts was performed using reference gene primer amplification. Clones were read by immunoSEQ multiplex PCR, and TCRdb kept only the in-frame ones, dropping some. V and J calls and clone size are copied from that table; D and trimming were computed from the DNA. The table has 150,000 to 200,000 clones, 70% to 85% seen once; the top ten hold about 5%.

This chain links TRBV19 with TRBJ2-7; D perhaps matches TRBD1 (5 bases). This receptor was identified in a woman aged 60-75 years with acute COVID-19. Material: PBMCs or T cells enriched from blood (not recorded which). The CDR3 loop reads CASSISPGNEQYV. The CDR3 DNA reads TGTGCCAGTAGTATTTCGCCAGGGAACGAGCAGTACGTC.